This T cell receptor (beta chain) was identified during a study of blood T cell repertoires in COVID-19. Background on the study: Acute and convalescent COVID-19 specimens originated in the United States, Italy and Spain. PBMCs, B-cell-depleted T cells, or T cells provided the cDNA or gDNA that made up the material.

Germline trimming cut 5 bases from V and 8 bases from J; bases unmatched to any gene: 20. The CDR3 contains 17 residues. The germline V gene has CDR1 MNHEY and CDR2 SMNVEV (reference sequence). Authors' methods: Scientists estimated how many nucleated cells there were by amplifying reference gene primers. Assay: immunoSEQ multiplex PCR; the TCRdb copy retains only in-frame clones and omits some. V, J and clone size are those of that table, while D and trimming were read from the DNA. The sample has 130,000 or so clones, roughly 80% seen once. The sequence was obtained from a human donor in a cohort sampled during active COVID-19. The chain links TRBV27 to TRBJ1-2; 7 bases fit TRBD1. Specimen: peripheral blood. CDR3 region: CASSPTRSGRGHQGYTF. The CDR3 nucleotides are TGTGCCAGCAGTCCGACCCGAAGTGGAAGGGGGCATCAGGGCTACACCTTC.